Sequencing of this T cell receptor beta chain was carried out in a study of T cells after yellow fever vaccination. Turning to the study itself: Fractions of low cell number were prepared using SMART-Seq v4 Ultra Low Input. Findings and limits, study-wide: Abundant clonotypes from the bulk population could have been carried over as contaminants into FACS-sorted repertoires. The booster saw the reappearance of most primary-vaccination clones (roughly 96% CD4, roughly 87% CD8).

Trimming removed 0 bases at V and 0 bases at J, with 14 bases between. There are 17 residues in the CDR3. Template switching with 5'RACE generated the TCR cDNA and added a universal primer site and UMIs. MiXCR, run by TCRdb on the 5' RACE reads, gives a single entry per CDR3 protein. Counted here are 350,000 to 450,000 distinct CDR3 sequences, around 19% occurring once; the ten biggest clones make up 18%. With regard to this clonotype: The antigen is unknown.

V gene TRBV12-3 or TRBV12-4 combines with J gene TRBJ1-1; D gene unclear. The source material was PBMCs, sampled before the yellow fever booster vaccination. The source is a man between 18 and 29 years old who received the YFV17D yellow fever vaccine. CDR3 amino acids: CASSLALNSLMNTEAFF. The CDR3 nucleotides are TGTGCCAGCAGTTTAGCGCTGAACAGCCTCATGAACACTGAAGCTTTCTTT.